This paragraph reports one TCR beta chain. Sequenced by immunoSEQ multiplex PCR; TCRdb stores in-frame clones only, minus some. The table includes about 99,000 clones, more than 80% detected once. The data are from a study of T cell responses to AZD1222 COVID-19 vaccine. The ends were cut back, 0 bases at V and 1 base at J, with 8 bases in the middle. The CDR3 is made up of 15 amino acids. Germline CDR1 is SGHNT and CDR2 is YYREEE (reference sequence). This receptor was taken from an adult in good health. Source: peripheral blood, taken on day 0 of AZD1222 vaccination. The chain employs TRBV5-4 and TRBJ1-3; D unresolved. The CDR3: CASSLDPISGNTIYF. Here the CDR3 DNA reads TGTGCCAGCAGCTTGGACCCGATTTCTGGAAACACCATATATTTT.